The rows below give T cell receptor beta chains drawn from one sample of a study of cytomegalovirus exposure and HLA in healthy donors. Clones were sequenced by immunoSEQ multiplex PCR, and TCRdb holds only the in-frame ones, with some missing. The table has fewer than 200,000 clones, roughly 86% seen once; the top ten hold 6.5% to 7.5%. Sequencing was done on a sample of PBMCs. These receptors were obtained from a man aged 25-45 years in good health and CMV-seropositive. The CDR3 runs from the conserved cysteine through the conserved F or W. The order of the fields is D gene, J gene, V gene, clone size, CDR3 protein, CDR3 DNA. The D gene is left open where the match is weak. Rows may omit the clone size; those that give it use once, few, many or a size class.

NA,TRBJ1-4,TRBV28,NA,CASSPSWVAGTNEKLFF,TGTGCCAGCAGTCCTAGTTGGGTCGCCGGCACGAATGAAAAACTGTTTTTT
NA,TRBJ1-5,TRBV2,NA,CASSVRGMSQPQHF,TGTGCCAGCAGTGTTAGGGGTATGAGTCAGCCCCAGCATTTT
TRBD1,TRBJ2-7,TRBV29-1,NA,CSVDGQGAYEQYF,TGCAGCGTTGATGGCCAGGGGGCCTACGAGCAGTACTTC
NA,TRBJ2-6,TRBV6-5,NA,CASRLSSGANVLTF,TGTGCCAGCAGACTGAGCTCTGGGGCCAACGTCCTGACTTTC
NA,TRBJ1-5,TRBV28,NA,CASRGTSNQPQHF,TGTGCCAGCAGGGGGACTAGCAATCAGCCCCAGCATTTT
NA,TRBJ2-7,TRBV9,few,CASSGDTYEQYF,TGTGCCAGCAGCGGGGACACCTACGAGCAGTACTTC
NA,TRBJ1-5,TRBV5-4,NA,CASSLADQPQHF,TGTGCCAGCAGCTTGGCCGATCAGCCCCAGCATTTT
TRBD1,TRBJ1-2,TRBV7-2,NA,CASSLDPGQINYGYTF,TGTGCCAGCAGCTTAGACCCGGGACAGATAAACTATGGCTACACCTTC
TRBD1,TRBJ1-1,TRBV5-1,NA,CASTTTGKGTEAFF,TGCGCCAGCACCACGACAGGGAAGGGGACTGAAGCTTTCTTT
NA,TRBJ1-6,TRBV9,NA,CASSALSSAVYNSPLHF,TGTGCCAGCAGCGCCCTATCTAGTGCCGTTTATAATTCACCCCTCCACTTT
NA,TRBJ1-2,TRBV9,NA,CASSDRATFAGYTF,TGTGCCAGCAGTGACCGGGCTACCTTCGCCGGCTACACCTTC
TRBD1,TRBJ2-7,TRBV11-3,NA,CASQLAPGQGRYEQYF,TGTGCCAGCCAATTAGCCCCGGGACAGGGGAGGTACGAGCAGTACTTC
TRBD1,TRBJ1-3,TRBV11-3,once,CASSRRWDSSGNTIYF,TGTGCCAGCAGCCGCCGGTGGGACAGCTCTGGAAACACCATATATTTT
NA,TRBJ1-2,TRBV30,NA,CAWSANTF,TGTGCCTGGAGCGCCAACACCTTC
NA,TRBJ1-1,TRBV4-1,once,CASAHHMGSGTEAFF,TGCGCCAGCGCCCACCATATGGGCTCAGGAACTGAAGCTTTCTTT
TRBD2,TRBJ2-4,TRBV6-8,NA,CASRQASGGNKNIQYF,TGTGCCAGCAGGCAAGCTAGCGGGGGGAACAAAAACATTCAGTACTTC
NA,TRBJ2-6,TRBV5-1,NA,CASSLAWISGANVLTF,TGCGCCAGCAGCTTGGCATGGATCTCTGGGGCCAACGTCCTGACTTTC
TRBD1,TRBJ1-2,TRBV5-4,NA,CASSLYPSDRGSYTF,TGTGCCAGCAGCTTATATCCCTCCGACAGGGGCAGCTACACCTTC
NA,TRBJ1-6,TRBV19,NA,CASSISPRGESPLHF,TGTGCCAGTAGTATTTCCCCTAGGGGGGAATCACCCCTCCACTTT
NA,TRBJ2-3,TRBV5-1,once,CASSWRGDETQYF,TGCGCCAGCAGCTGGAGGGGGGACGAGACGCAGTATTTT
NA,TRBJ2-7,TRBV4-1,NA,CASSQDPHRGPYEQYF,TGCGCCAGCAGCCAAGACCCTCATAGGGGCCCCTACGAGCAGTACTTC
TRBD1,TRBJ1-2,TRBV5-1,NA,CASSLGQGEYGYTF,TGCGCCAGCAGCTTGGGACAGGGGGAGTATGGCTACACCTTC
TRBD1,TRBJ1-1,TRBV11-3,NA,CASSGSTGGTEAFF,TGTGCCAGCAGCGGCAGTACAGGGGGGACTGAAGCTTTCTTT
TRBD1,TRBJ1-2,TRBV6-5,few,CASSYPPGQGYGYTF,TGTGCCAGCAGTTACCCACCGGGACAGGGTTATGGCTACACCTTC
TRBD2,TRBJ2-1,TRBV11-3,NA,CASSSLAGLSNEQFF,TGTGCCAGCAGCTCCCTAGCGGGGTTATCCAATGAGCAGTTCTTC
TRBD1,TRBJ1-5,TRBV4-1,NA,CASSLDRGHNQPQHF,TGCGCCAGCAGCCTAGACAGGGGGCATAATCAGCCCCAGCATTTT
NA,TRBJ2-7,TRBV6-1,NA,CASSDILGGGRYEQYF,TGTGCCAGCAGTGACATCCTAGGGGGAGGGCGTTACGAGCAGTACTTC
NA,TRBJ2-7,TRBV6-5,NA,CASSPVSGSSYEQYF,TGTGCCAGCAGCCCTGTAAGTGGGAGCTCCTACGAGCAGTACTTC
NA,TRBJ1-6,TRBV7-9,NA,CASSLVTGNSPLHF,TGTGCCAGCAGCTTAGTGACCGGCAATTCACCCCTCCACTTT
NA,TRBJ2-1,TRBV28,NA,CASSSLSGGRYNEQFF,TGTGCCAGCAGTTCCCTTTCAGGAGGGAGATACAATGAGCAGTTCTTC
NA,TRBJ1-1,TRBV7-9,few,CASSDSVNTEAFF,TGTGCCAGCAGCGACAGCGTGAACACTGAAGCTTTCTTT
NA,TRBJ2-3,TRBV19,NA,CASSRLASSTDTQYF,TGTGCCAGCAGCCGGCTAGCGTCTAGCACAGATACGCAGTATTTT
NA,TRBJ1-1,TRBV7-9,NA,CASSLVQGDTEAFF,TGTGCCAGCAGCTTAGTGCAAGGGGACACTGAAGCTTTCTTT
NA,TRBJ2-7,TRBV6-5,NA,CASSSDTHEQYF,TGTGCCAGCAGTTCGGACACCCACGAGCAGTACTTC
NA,TRBJ1-1,TRBV11-3,NA,CASSLASGRQTEAFF,TGTGCCAGCAGCTTAGCCTCCGGGAGGCAAACTGAAGCTTTCTTT
NA,TRBJ1-1,TRBV7-2,NA,CASSPGAGTEAFF,TGTGCCAGCAGCCCGGGAGCGGGTACTGAAGCTTTCTTT
NA,TRBJ2-1,TRBV6-1,NA,CASSVTLTGNYNEQFF,TGTGCCAGCAGTGTCACCCTGACAGGAAACTACAATGAGCAGTTCTTC
TRBD2,TRBJ2-1,TRBV7-6,NA,CASSSTLEREVYNEQFF,TGTGCCAGCAGCTCGACCCTAGAGCGGGAGGTCTACAATGAGCAGTTCTTC
NA,TRBJ2-2,TRBV30,NA,CAWKKKPGTGELFF,TGTGCCTGGAAAAAAAAACCAGGGACCGGGGAGCTGTTTTTT
NA,TRBJ2-2,TRBV7-2,once,CASSLGHQTGELFF,TGTGCCAGCAGCTTAGGGCATCAAACCGGGGAGCTGTTTTTT
NA,TRBJ1-1,TRBV7-8,NA,CASSLTEAFF,TGTGCCAGCAGCTTAACTGAAGCTTTCTTT